The entry that follows covers one T cell receptor beta chain sequence. These data belong to a study of T-cell reconstitution after alpha-beta-depleted transplantation in children. A TCRbeta library incorporating unique molecular identifiers was prepared. TCRdb redid the calling of the PCR reads with MiXCR, one entry per CDR3 protein. The sample yields about 610,000 distinct CDR3 sequences, about 10% seen once. V lost 0 bases and J lost 0, with 5 bases in between. The germline V gene has CDR1 MRHNA and CDR2 SNTAGT. The CDR3 covers 14 residues. The rearrangement links TRBV6-4 to TRBJ2-5; D gene uncertain. The starting material was PBMCs from the stem cell graft donor, obtained from the stem cell graft. This sequence was found in a human donor who donated a stem cell graft to a child with acute myeloid leukemia. The CDR3 DNA sequence: TGTGCCAGCAGTGACTCGAATTACCAAGAGACCCAGTACTTC. Its protein product is CASSDSNYQETQYF.